This T cell receptor (beta chain) emerged from a study of beta chain features in type 1 diabetes. Findings of the study overall: Whether TCRB rearrangement is influenced by HLA type went unresolved here.

This clone was counted ten times or more. Antigen unknown. This CDR3 region has 17 residues. CDR1 and CDR2 (germline): SEHNR, FQNEAQ (reference sequence). J was trimmed by 2 bases and V by 6 bases; bases with no gene match: 13. Of the isolated RNA, all was reverse transcribed, and so the sequenced material was expressed TCRB transcripts. Measured with immunoSEQ multiplex PCR; TCRdb has only the in-frame clones, and not every one. The data contain about 300,000 clones, 8% of them singletons. The material sequenced was central memory CD4+ T cells from blood. The chain joins TRBV7-9 to TRBJ2-5; 9 positions agree with TRBD2. The clonotype comes from a woman aged 18-29 years in good health. CDR3 region: CASSTHVGREGQETQYF. The CDR3 DNA reads TGTGCCAGCAGTACCCACGTCGGGCGGGAGGGGCAAGAGACCCAGTACTTC.